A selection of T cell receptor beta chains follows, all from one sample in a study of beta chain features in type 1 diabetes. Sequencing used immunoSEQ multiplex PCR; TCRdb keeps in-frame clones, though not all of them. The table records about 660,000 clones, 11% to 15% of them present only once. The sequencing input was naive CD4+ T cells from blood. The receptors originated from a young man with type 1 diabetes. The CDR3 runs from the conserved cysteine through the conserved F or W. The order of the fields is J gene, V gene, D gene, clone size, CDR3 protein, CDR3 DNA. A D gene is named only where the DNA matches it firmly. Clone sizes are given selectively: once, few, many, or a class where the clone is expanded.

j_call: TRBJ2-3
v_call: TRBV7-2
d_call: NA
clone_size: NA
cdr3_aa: CASSLRGGTDTQYF
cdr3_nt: TGTGCCAGCAGCCTCAGGGGAGGCACAGATACGCAGTATTTT

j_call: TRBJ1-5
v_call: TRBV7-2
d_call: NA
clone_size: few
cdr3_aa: CASSLGPGADQPQHF
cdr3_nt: TGTGCCAGCAGCTTAGGGCCGGGGGCGGATCAGCCCCAGCATTTT

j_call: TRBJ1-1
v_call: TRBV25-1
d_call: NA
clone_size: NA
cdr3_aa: CASSEWGANTEAFF
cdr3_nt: TGTGCCAGCAGTGAGTGGGGCGCGAACACTGAAGCTTTCTTT

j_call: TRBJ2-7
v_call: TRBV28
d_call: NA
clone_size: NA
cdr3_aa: CASRLSGQPYEQYF
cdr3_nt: TGTGCCAGCAGACTCTCGGGACAACCCTACGAGCAGTACTTC

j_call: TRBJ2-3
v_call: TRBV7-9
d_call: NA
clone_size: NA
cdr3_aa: CASSSLTYGGRGTDTQYF
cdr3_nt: TGTGCCAGCAGCTCCCTCACTTACGGGGGGCGCGGGACAGATACGCAGTATTTT

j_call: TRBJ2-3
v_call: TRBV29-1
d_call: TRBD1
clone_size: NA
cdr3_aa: CSVEGIKGKQGSTDTQYF
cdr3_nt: TGCAGCGTTGAGGGGATCAAGGGGAAACAGGGGAGCACAGATACGCAGTATTTT

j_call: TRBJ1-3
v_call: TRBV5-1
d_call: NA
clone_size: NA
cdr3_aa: CASSLSSGNGNTIYF
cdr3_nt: TGCGCCAGCAGCTTGAGTTCCGGGAATGGAAACACCATATATTTT

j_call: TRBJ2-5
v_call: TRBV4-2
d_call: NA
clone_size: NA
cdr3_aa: CASSQFAGLETQYF
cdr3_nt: TGTGCCAGCAGCCAATTTGCAGGATTAGAGACCCAGTACTTC

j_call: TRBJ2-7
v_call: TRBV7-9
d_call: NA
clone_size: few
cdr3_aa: CASRQQGVTTSYEQYF
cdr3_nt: TGTGCCAGCAGACAACAGGGCGTTACCACCTCCTACGAGCAGTACTTC

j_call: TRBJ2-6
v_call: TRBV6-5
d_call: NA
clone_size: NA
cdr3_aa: CASSYSLVPGANVLTF
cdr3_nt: TGTGCCAGCAGTTACTCACTAGTACCTGGGGCCAACGTCCTGACTTTC

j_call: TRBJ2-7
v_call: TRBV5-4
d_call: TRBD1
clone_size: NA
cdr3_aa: CASSPSGGTTYEQYF
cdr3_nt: TGTGCCAGCAGCCCTTCAGGGGGAACAACCTACGAGCAGTACTTC

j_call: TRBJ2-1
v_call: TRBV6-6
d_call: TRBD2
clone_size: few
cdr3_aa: CASSATSGSNEQFF
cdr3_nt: TGTGCCAGCAGCGCGACTAGCGGGAGCAATGAGCAGTTCTTC

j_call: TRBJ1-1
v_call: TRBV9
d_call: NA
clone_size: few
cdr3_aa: CASRPMGQRTHHEAFF
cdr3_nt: TGTGCCAGCAGACCTATGGGCCAGCGGACCCACCACGAAGCTTTCTTT

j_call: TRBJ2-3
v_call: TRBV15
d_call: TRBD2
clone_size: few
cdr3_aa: CATSRPGQGLAASTDTQYF
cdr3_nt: TGTGCCACCAGCAGGCCGGGGCAGGGACTAGCAGCTAGCACAGATACGCAGTATTTT

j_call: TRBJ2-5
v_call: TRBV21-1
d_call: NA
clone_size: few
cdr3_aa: CASIWGGLPDKETQYF
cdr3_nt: TGTGCCAGCATCTGGGGGGGACTACCGGATAAAGAGACCCAGTACTTC

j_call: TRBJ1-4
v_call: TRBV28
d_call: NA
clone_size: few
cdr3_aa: CASSSAGATNEKLFF
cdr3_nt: TGTGCCAGCAGTTCCGCGGGAGCAACTAATGAAAAACTGTTTTTT

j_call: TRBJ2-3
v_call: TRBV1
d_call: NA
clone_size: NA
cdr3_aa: CTSSPRIPTDTQYF
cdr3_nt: TGCACCAGCAGCCCGCGGATTCCCACAGATACGCAGTATTTT

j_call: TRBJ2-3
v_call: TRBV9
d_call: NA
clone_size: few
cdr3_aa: CASSVGRFSSTDTQYF
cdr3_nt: TGTGCCAGCAGCGTAGGGAGGTTCTCTAGCACAGATACGCAGTATTTT

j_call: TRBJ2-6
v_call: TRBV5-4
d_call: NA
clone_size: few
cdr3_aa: CASSFSSGANVLTF
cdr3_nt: TGTGCCAGCAGCTTTAGCTCTGGGGCCAACGTCCTGACTTTC

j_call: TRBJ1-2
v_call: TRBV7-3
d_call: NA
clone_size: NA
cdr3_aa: CASSLKVNYGYTF
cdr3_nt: TGTGCCAGCAGCTTAAAAGTTAACTATGGCTACACCTTC

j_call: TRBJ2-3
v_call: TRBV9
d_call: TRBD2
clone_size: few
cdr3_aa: CASSVGPAGGPDTQYF
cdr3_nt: TGTGCCAGCAGCGTAGGACCAGCGGGGGGGCCAGATACGCAGTATTTT

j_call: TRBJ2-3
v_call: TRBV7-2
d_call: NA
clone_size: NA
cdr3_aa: CASSLGGGGRTDTQYF
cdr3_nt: TGTGCCAGCAGCTTAGGGGGCGGGGGCCGCACAGATACGCAGTATTTT

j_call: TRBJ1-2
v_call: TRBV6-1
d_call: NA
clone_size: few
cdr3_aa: CASSEQSTNYGYTF
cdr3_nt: TGTGCCAGCAGTGAGCAGTCAACTAACTATGGCTACACCTTC

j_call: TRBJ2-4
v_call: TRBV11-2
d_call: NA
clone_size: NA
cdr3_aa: CASSFSWEYKNIQYF
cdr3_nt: TGTGCCAGCAGCTTCTCCTGGGAATACAAAAACATTCAGTACTTC

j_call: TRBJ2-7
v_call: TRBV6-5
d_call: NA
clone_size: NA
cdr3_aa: CASFQGTYEQYF
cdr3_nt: TGTGCCAGCTTCCAGGGGACCTACGAGCAGTACTTC

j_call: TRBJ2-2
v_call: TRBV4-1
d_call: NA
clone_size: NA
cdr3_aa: CASSRGQSLLGGELFF
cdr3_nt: TGCGCCAGCAGCCGTGGCCAGAGCCTTCTCGGTGGGGAGCTGTTTTTT

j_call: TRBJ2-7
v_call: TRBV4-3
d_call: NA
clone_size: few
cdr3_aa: CASSQGFRVYEQYF
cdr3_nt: TGCGCCAGCAGCCAAGGATTTAGAGTCTACGAGCAGTACTTC

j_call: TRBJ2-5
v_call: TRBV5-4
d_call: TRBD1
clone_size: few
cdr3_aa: CASSPGTEETQYF
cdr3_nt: TGTGCCAGCAGCCCGGGGACAGAAGAGACCCAGTACTTC

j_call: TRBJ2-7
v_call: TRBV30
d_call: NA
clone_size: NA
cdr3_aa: CAWSKLVREQYF
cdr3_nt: TGTGCCTGGAGTAAGTTAGTTCGCGAGCAGTACTTC

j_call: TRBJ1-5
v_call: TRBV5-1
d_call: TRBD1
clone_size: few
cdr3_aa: CASSVQGAGGQPQHF
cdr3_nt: TGCGCCAGCAGCGTACAGGGGGCTGGTGGGCAGCCCCAGCATTTT

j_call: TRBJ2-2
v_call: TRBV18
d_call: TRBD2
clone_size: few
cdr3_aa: CASSRSGRGGTGELFF
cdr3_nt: TGTGCCAGCTCACGGAGCGGGAGAGGAGGCACCGGGGAGCTGTTTTTT

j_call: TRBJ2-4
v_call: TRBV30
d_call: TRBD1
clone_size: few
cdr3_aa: CAWSPRQGLAKNIQYF
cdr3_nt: TGTGCCTGGAGTCCACGACAGGGCCTAGCCAAAAACATTCAGTACTTC

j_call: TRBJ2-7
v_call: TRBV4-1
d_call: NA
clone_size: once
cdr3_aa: CASSRGSRSLNEQYF
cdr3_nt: TGCGCCAGCAGCCGGGGAAGCCGGAGTTTAAACGAGCAGTACTTC

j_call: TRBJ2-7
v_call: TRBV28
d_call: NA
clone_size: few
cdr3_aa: CASSLRGPTYEQYF
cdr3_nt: TGTGCCAGCAGTTTGAGAGGGCCAACCTACGAGCAGTACTTC

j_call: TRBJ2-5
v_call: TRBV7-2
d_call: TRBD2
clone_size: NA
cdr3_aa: CASSPRTSGGAQYF
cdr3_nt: TGTGCCAGCAGCCCTAGAACTAGCGGGGGTGCCCAGTACTTC

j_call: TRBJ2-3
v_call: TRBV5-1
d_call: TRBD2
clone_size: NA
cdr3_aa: CASSLASGGDTQYF
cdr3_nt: TGCGCCAGCAGCTTGGCCAGCGGGGGAGATACGCAGTATTTT

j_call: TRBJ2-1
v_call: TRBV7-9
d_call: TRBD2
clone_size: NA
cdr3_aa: CASSLRTSGYNEQFF
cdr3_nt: TGTGCCAGCAGCTTAAGGACTAGCGGATACAATGAGCAGTTCTTC

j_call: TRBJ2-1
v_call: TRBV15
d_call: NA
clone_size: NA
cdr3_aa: CATSRDTGFYEQFF
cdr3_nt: TGTGCCACCAGCAGAGACACGGGATTCTATGAGCAGTTCTTC

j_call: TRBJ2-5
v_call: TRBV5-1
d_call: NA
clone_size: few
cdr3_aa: CASSLDLAYETQYF
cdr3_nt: TGCGCCAGCAGCTTGGATCTAGCCTACGAGACCCAGTACTTC

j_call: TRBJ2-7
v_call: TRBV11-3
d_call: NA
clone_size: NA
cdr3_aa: CASSLRIAPTDEQYF
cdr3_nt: TGTGCCAGCAGCTTAAGGATAGCGCCTACGGACGAGCAGTACTTC

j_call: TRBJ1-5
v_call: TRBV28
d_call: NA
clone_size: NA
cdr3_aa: CASSLSGSGSNQPQHF
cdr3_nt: TGTGCCAGCAGTTTATCAGGGAGCGGGAGCAATCAGCCCCAGCATTTT

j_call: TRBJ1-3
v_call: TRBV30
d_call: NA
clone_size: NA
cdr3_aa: CAWQRGGTGNTIYF
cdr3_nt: TGTGCCTGGCAACGTGGAGGGACTGGAAACACCATATATTTT

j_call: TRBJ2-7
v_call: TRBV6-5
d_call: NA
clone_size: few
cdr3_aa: CASQTGGYEQYF
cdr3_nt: TGTGCCAGCCAAACAGGCGGCTACGAGCAGTACTTC

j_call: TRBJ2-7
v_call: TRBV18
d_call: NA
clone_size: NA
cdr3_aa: CASFSGLGSVEQYF
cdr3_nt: TGTGCCAGCTTTTCGGGACTTGGTAGCGTCGAGCAGTACTTC

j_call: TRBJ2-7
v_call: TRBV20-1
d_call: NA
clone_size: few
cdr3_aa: CSASLSEQYF
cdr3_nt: TGCAGTGCGTCTCTTAGCGAGCAGTACTTC

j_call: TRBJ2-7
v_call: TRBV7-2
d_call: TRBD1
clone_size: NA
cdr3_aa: CASSPGQSSYEQYF
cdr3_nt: TGTGCCAGCAGCCCGGGACAGAGCTCCTACGAGCAGTACTTC

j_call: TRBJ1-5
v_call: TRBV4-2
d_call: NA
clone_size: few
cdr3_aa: CASSQGRVSENNQPQHF
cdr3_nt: TGTGCCAGCAGCCAGGGGAGGGTTAGCGAGAACAATCAGCCCCAGCATTTT

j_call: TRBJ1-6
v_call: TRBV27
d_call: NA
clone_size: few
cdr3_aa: CASSGTGKGNSPLHF
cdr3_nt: TGTGCCAGCAGTGGAACAGGGAAAGGGAATTCACCCCTCCACTTT

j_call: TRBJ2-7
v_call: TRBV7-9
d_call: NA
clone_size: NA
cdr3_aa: CASSRDQASRYEQYF
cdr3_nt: TGTGCCAGCAGCCGAGACCAGGCGTCTAGGTACGAGCAGTACTTC

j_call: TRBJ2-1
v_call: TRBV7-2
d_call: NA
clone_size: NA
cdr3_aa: CASALWTATYNEQFF
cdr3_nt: TGTGCCAGCGCACTCTGGACAGCAACTTACAATGAGCAGTTCTTC

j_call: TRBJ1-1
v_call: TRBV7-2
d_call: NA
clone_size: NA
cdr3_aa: CASSARENTEAFF
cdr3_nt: TGTGCCAGCAGCGCCCGGGAGAACACTGAAGCTTTCTTT

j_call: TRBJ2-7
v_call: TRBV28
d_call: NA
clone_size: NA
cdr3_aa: CASSPGDGYEQYF
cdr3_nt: TGTGCCAGCAGTCCAGGGGACGGTTACGAGCAGTACTTC

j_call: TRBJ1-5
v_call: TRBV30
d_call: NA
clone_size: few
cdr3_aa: CAWTRAENQPQHF
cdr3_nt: TGTGCCTGGACCCGGGCAGAGAATCAGCCCCAGCATTTT

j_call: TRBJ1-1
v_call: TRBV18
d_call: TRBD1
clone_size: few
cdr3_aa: CASSNTGTVSEAFF
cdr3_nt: TGTGCCAGCTCAAATACCGGGACAGTCTCCGAAGCTTTCTTT